The present entry profiles one TCR beta chain with its context. Antigen specificity is unknown. Because the CDR3's place on the DNA is in doubt, the DNA is left out and the CDR3 is given as listed by TCRdb. Profiled with immunoSEQ multiplex PCR; TCRdb holds only in-frame clones, not every one. The repertoire holds 4,000 to 5,500 clones, 60% to 80% seen once, with just over 5.5% in the top ten. The tumor samples were collected prior to definitive surgery or chemotherapy. This sample was taken from a study of high-grade serous ovarian cancer treatment subgroups. Study findings and constraints: Bulk tumor TCR sequencing gave no spatial information.

Sequenced sample: tumor tissue. This sequence originates from a human donor with high-grade serous ovarian cancer.

CDR3 in amino acids: CAWGSGSTF. This chain joins TRBV30 and TRBJ1-2. Germline lookup yields CDR1 GTSNPN and CDR2 SVGIG (reference sequence). The length of the CDR3 is 9 amino acids, counting both ends.